The sequence of this T cell receptor beta chain was determined in a study of T cells in Graves' hyperthyroidism and ophthalmopathy. Duration under 3 months, a NOSPECS grade of at least 4, and a Clinical Activity Score of at least 3 characterized the ophthalmopathy patients. Uncontrolled infection, other autoimmune disease, pregnancy or lactation barred patients from enrollment. Study-level points and caveats: Most expanded thyroid clonotypes above 0.001 recurred in blood.

This clonotype showed up many times. Its antigen is unidentified. Amplified regions were TCR beta CDR3 sequences from RNA transcripts. During a first-round RT-PCR of the TCR CDR3, the HTBI primer set was used. Via MiXCR, TCRdb re-called the multiplex PCR reads, giving one row per CDR3 protein. This sample yields about 58,000 distinct CDR3 sequences, of which just under 50% are seen a single time; roughly 12% belongs to the top ten. The clonotype comes from a woman aged 30 to 39 with Graves' ophthalmopathy. The material sequenced was blood.

CDR3 sequence reads: CAIRKQGDAKNIQYF. DNA of the CDR3: TGTGCCATCAGAAAACAGGGGGATGCCAAAAACATTCAGTACTTC. The chain carries TRBV10-3 and TRBJ2-4; 8 positions agree with TRBD1. Germline assignment: CDR1 ENHRY and CDR2 SYGVKD. The CDR3 is made up of 15 amino acids. V lost 6 bases and J lost 1; bases outside the gene matches: 5.